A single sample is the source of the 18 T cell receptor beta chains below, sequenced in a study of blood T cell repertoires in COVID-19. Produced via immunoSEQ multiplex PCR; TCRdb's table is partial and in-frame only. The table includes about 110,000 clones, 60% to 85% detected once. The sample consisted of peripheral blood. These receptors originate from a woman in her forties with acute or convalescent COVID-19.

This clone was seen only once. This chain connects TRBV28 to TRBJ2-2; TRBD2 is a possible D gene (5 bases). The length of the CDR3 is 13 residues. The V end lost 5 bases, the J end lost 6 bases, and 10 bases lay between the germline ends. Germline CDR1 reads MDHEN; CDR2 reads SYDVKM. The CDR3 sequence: CASSTTTPGELFF. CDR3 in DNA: TGTGCCAGCAGTACGACTACTCCCGGGGAGCTGTTTTTT.

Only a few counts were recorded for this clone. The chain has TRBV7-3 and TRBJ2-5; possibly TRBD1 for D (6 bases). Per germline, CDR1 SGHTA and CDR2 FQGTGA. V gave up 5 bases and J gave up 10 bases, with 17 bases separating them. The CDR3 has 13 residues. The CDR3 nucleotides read TGTGCCAGCAGCAGCGACCCTACAGGGATCCAGTACTTC. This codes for CASSSDPTGIQYF.

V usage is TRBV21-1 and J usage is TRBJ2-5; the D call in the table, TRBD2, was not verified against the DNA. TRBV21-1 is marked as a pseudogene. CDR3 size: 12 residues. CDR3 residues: CASSRLQETQYF. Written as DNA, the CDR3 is TGTGCCAGCAGCAGACTCCAAGAGACCCAGTACTTC.

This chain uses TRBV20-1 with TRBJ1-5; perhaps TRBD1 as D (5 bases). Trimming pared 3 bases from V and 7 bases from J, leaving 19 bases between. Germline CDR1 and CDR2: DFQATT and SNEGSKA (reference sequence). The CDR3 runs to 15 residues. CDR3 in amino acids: CSASIGGISGQPQHF. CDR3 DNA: TGCAGTGCTAGTATTGGGGGGATTTCAGGGCAGCCCCAGCATTTT.

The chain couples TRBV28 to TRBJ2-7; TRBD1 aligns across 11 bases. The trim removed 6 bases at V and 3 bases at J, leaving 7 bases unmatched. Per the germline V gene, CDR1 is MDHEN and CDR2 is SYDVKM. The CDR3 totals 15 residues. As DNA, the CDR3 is TGTGCCAGCAGGGGACAGGGGGGCCTCTTCTACGAGCAGTACTTC. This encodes CASRGQGGLFYEQYF. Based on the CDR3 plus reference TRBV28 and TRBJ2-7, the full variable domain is DVKVTQSSRYLVKRTGEKVFLECVQDMDHENMFWYRQDPGLGLRLIYFSYDVKMKEKGDIPEGYSVSREKKERFSLILESASTNQTSMYLCASRGQGGLFYEQYFGPGTRLTVT.

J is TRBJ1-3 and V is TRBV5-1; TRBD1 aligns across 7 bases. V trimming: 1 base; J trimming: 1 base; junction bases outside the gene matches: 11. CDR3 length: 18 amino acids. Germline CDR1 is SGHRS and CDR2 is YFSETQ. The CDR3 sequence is CASSLTYRQGTSGNTIYF. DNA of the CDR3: TGCGCCAGCAGCTTGACTTATCGACAGGGCACTTCTGGAAACACCATATATTTT. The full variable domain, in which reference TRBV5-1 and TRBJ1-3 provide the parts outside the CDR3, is KAGVTQTPRYLIKTRGQQVTLSCSPISGHRSVSWYQQTPGQGLQFLFEYFSETQRNKGNFPGRFSGRQFSNSRSEMNVSTLELGDSALYLCASSLTYRQGTSGNTIYFGEGSWLTVV.

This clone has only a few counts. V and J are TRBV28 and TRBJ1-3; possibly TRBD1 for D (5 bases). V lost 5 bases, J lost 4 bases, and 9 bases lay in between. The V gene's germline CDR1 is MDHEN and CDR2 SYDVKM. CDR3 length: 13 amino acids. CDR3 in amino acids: CASSLYRGNTIYF. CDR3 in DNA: TGTGCCAGCAGTCTTTACAGGGGAAACACCATATATTTT. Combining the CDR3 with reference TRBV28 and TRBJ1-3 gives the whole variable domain DVKVTQSSRYLVKRTGEKVFLECVQDMDHENMFWYRQDPGLGLRLIYFSYDVKMKEKGDIPEGYSVSREKKERFSLILESASTNQTSMYLCASSLYRGNTIYFGEGSWLTVV.

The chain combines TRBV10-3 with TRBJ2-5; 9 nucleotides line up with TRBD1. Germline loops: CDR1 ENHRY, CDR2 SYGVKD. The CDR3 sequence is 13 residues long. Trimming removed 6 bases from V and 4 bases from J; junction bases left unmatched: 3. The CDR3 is CAISPGQGETQYF. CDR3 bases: TGTGCCATCAGCCCGGGACAGGGAGAGACCCAGTACTTC.

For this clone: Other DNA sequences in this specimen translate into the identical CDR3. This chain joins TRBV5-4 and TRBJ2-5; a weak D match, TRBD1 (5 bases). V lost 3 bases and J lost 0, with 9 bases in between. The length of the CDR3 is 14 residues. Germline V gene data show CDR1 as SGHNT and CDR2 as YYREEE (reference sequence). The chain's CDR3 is CASSSQGYQETQYF. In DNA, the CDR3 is TGTGCCAGCAGCTCTCAGGGATACCAAGAGACCCAGTACTTC.

CDR3 nucleotide sequence: TGTGCCAGCAGCTTATACAGGGATTACGAGCAGTACTTC. Residues: CASSLYRDYEQYF. V usage is TRBV11-3 and J usage is TRBJ2-7; TRBD1 is a possible D gene (6 bases). The CDR3 is 13 amino acids. CDR1 is SGHNT and CDR2 is YENEEA in the germline V gene. V lost 2 bases to trimming and J lost 4 bases, with 9 bases between them.

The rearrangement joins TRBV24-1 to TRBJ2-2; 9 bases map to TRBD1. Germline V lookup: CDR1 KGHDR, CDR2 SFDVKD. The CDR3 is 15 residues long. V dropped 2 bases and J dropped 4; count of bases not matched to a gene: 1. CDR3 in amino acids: CATSDSGQGTGELFF. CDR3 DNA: TGTGCCACCAGTGATTCGGGACAGGGCACCGGGGAGCTGTTTTTT.

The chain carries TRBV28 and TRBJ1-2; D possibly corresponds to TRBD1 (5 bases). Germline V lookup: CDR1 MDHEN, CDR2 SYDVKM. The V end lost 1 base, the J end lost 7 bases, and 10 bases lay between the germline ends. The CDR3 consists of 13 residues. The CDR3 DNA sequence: TGTGCCAGCAGTTTATTTGACAGTTCTGGCTACACCTTC. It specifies CASSLFDSSGYTF.

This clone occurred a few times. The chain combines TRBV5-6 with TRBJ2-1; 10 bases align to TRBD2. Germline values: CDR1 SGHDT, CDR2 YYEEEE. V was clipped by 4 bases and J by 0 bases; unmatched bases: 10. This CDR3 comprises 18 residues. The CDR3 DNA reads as TGTGCCAGCAGCCTCGTCGTAGGACTAGCGGTCTCCTACAATGAGCAGTTCTTC. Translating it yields CASSLVVGLAVSYNEQFF.

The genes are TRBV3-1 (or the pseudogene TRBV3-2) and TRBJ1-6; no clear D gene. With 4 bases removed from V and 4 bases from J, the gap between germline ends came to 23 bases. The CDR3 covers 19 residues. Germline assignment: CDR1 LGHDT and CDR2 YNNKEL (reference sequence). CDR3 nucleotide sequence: TGTGCCAGCAGCCTCCGAAGGCGGCAGAGCTTGACGTATAATTCACCCCTCCACTTT. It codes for CASSLRRRQSLTYNSPLHF.

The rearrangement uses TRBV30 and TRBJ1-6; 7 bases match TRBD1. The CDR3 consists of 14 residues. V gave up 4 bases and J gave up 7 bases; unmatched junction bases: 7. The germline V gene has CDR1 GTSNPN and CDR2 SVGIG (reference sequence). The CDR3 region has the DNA TGTGCCTGGACCATCTCAGGGGGAAATTCACCCCTCCACTTT. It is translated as CAWTISGGNSPLHF.

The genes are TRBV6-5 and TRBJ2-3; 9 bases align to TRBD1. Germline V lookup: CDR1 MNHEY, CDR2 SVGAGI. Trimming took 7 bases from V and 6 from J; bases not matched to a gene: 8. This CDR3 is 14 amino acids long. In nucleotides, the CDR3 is TGTGCCAGCAAACCGGGACAGGGAGGGGATACGCAGTATTTT. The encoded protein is CASKPGQGGDTQYF.

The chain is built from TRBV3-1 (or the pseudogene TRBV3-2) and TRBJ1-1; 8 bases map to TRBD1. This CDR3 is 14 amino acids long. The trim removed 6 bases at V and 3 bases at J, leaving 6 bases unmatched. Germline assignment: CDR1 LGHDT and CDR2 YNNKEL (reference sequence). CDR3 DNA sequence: TGTGCCAGCAGATCACGACAGGGGTACACTGAAGCTTTCTTT. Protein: CASRSRQGYTEAFF.

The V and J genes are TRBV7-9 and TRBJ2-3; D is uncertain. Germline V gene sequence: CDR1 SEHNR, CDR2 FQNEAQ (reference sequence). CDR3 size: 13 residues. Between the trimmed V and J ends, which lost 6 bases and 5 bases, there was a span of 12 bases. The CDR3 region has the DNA TGTGCCAGCAGTTCCCAATTAGAAGATACGCAGTATTTT. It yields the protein CASSSQLEDTQYF. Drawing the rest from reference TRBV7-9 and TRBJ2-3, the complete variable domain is DTGVSQNPRHKITKRGQNVTFRCDPISEHNRLYWYRQTLGQGPEFLTYFQNEAQLEKSRLLSDRFSAERPKGSFSTLEIQRTEQGDSAMYLCASSSQLEDTQYFGPGTRLTVL.